This entry concerns a single T cell receptor beta chain. The data originate from a study of blood T cell repertoires in COVID-19. Study at large: There were acute and convalescent COVID-19 samples, and they came from the United States, Italy and Spain. Nucleic acid was either cDNA or gDNA, and it came from T cells, B-cell-depleted T cells, or PBMCs.

Authors' data handling: Researchers report that nucleated cell counts were estimated from reference gene primer amplification. TCRdb's copy holds only in-frame clones and misses some; the assay was immunoSEQ multiplex PCR. V and J calls plus clone size are reproduced from that table; the DNA served to infer D and trimming. The sample lists about 140,000 clones, under 85% occurring once. The CDR3 runs 15 residues. Trimming took 1 base from V and 4 from J; bases not matched to a gene: 7. The germline V gene has CDR1 SGDLS and CDR2 YYNGEE. The TCR was taken from a human donor in a cohort sampled during active COVID-19. Sequenced: peripheral blood. This chain joins TRBV9 and TRBJ2-7, with TRBD2 matching over 8 bases. CDR3 region: CASSVSPAGEYEQYF. The CDR3 DNA reads as TGTGCCAGCAGCGTAAGCCCAGCGGGGGAATACGAGCAGTACTTC.